Listed below are T cell receptor beta chains from one sample, sequenced in a study of blood T cell repertoires in COVID-19. Repertoires were generated with immunoSEQ multiplex PCR, while TCRdb's copy carries only in-frame clones and drops some. The repertoire includes 200,000 to 300,000 clones, around four fifths of them detected once, and 4.2% sits in the top ten. Sequenced input: peripheral blood. The receptors derive from a man aged 60 to 75 with acute or convalescent COVID-19. Each CDR3 is given with its conserved first and last residue. The D gene is left open where the match is weak. Clone size is stated in some rows and not others, as once, few, many or a class when expanded.

J | size | D | V | DNA | CDR3
TRBJ2-7 | . | . | TRBV19 | TGTGCCAGTAGTTCCGGGGGATCGGGCCACGAGCAGTACTTC | CASSSGGSGHEQYF
TRBJ2-1 | few | . | TRBV30 | TGTGCCTGGAGTGTGGACTTAAGCTCCTACAATGAGCAGTTCTTC | CAWSVDLSSYNEQFF
TRBJ2-2 | . | TRBD1 | TRBV7-3 | TGTGCCAGCAGCCTTACAGGGGCGAACACCGGGGAGCTGTTTTTT | CASSLTGANTGELFF
TRBJ2-1 | . | TRBD1 | TRBV7-3 | TGTGCCAGCAGGCTCAGGGGGCCCTACAATGAGCAGTTCTTC | CASRLRGPYNEQFF
TRBJ1-1 | . | TRBD1 | TRBV19 | TGTGCCAGTAGTAAGTGGACAGGGAACACTGAAGCTTTCTTT | CASSKWTGNTEAFF
TRBJ1-1 | . | TRBD1 | TRBV3-1/TRBV3-2 | TGTGCCAGCAGCCAAAGGACAGGGGGCGGGACTGAAGCTTTCTTT | CASSQRTGGGTEAFF
TRBJ1-4 | once | . | TRBV10-3 | TGTGCCATCAGTGAGTCGTGGCAGACTGCAACTAATGAAAAACTGTTTTTT | CAISESWQTATNEKLFF
TRBJ1-5 | . | . | TRBV6-5 | TGTGCCAGCAGTCCCCTCCGGGTCGTAAATCAGCCCCAGCATTTT | CASSPLRVVNQPQHF
TRBJ2-5 | . | TRBD2 | TRBV4-3 | TGCGCCAGCAGCCCAGATAGGGAGGGCGTTGGGGAGACCCAGTACTTC | CASSPDREGVGETQYF
TRBJ1-1 | . | TRBD1 | TRBV2 | TGTGCCAGCAGTCTCCAGGGGGCCTTGAACACTGAAGCTTTCTTT | CASSLQGALNTEAFF
TRBJ2-7 | few | . | TRBV29-1 | TGCAGCGTTGCCCAGTCGCTCGAGCAGTACTTC | CSVAQSLEQYF
TRBJ2-1 | . | . | TRBV6-1 | TGTGCCAGCAGTTATGAAACAGGGATCTATCAGTTCTTC | CASSYETGIYQFF
TRBJ1-6 | . | TRBD1 | TRBV18 | TGTGCCAGCTCATCTTCCGGGACAGGGAATTCACCCCTCCACTTT | CASSSSGTGNSPLHF
TRBJ2-7 | . | TRBD1 | TRBV6-6 | TGTGCCAGCAGTGCTCCGGGACAGGGACTTTACGAGCAGTACTTC | CASSAPGQGLYEQYF
TRBJ2-1 | once | . | TRBV1 | TGCACCAGCAACCCCGGGACTAGCGGGAGCCATGAGCAGTTCTTC | CTSNPGTSGSHEQFF
TRBJ2-1 | . | . | TRBV2 | TGTGCCAGCAGTATGATAGCGGGGGGACAGGGTGAGCAGTTCTTC | CASSMIAGGQGEQFF
TRBJ2-7 | . | TRBD2 | TRBV7-2 | TGTGCCAGCAGCTTAGGTCATAGGACTAGCGGGGGAAGCTCCTACGAGCAGTACTTC | CASSLGHRTSGGSSYEQYF
TRBJ1-2 | few | . | TRBV6-6 | TGTGCCAGCAGTCCCCGCCAGGGTACCTATGGCTACACCTTC | CASSPRQGTYGYTF
TRBJ2-5 | once | TRBD2 | TRBV6-5 | TGTGCCAGCAGTTACTCTCGGGGGACTAGGGGCGAGACCCAGTACTTC | CASSYSRGTRGETQYF
TRBJ2-1 | . | . | TRBV7-9 | TGTGCCAGCAGCTTAGTCGGGGATGAGCAGTTCTTC | CASSLVGDEQFF
TRBJ2-1 | . | TRBD1 | TRBV28 | TGTGCCAGCAGTTTAGTGGGACAGGGGGGTTCAGGGCAGTTCTTC | CASSLVGQGGSGQFF
TRBJ1-5 | . | TRBD1 | TRBV6-1 | TGTGCCAGCAGTGAAGCTTTAACAGGGGATTATCAGCCCCAGCATTTT | CASSEALTGDYQPQHF
TRBJ1-2 | . | . | TRBV11-2 | TGTGCCAGCAGCTTAGTGTCCGGCAGCGCCCTATTCTATGGCTACACCTTC | CASSLVSGSALFYGYTF
TRBJ1-2 | . | TRBD1 | TRBV11-2 | TGTGCCAGCAGCGCGAGACAGGGACAAGATGGCTACACCTTC | CASSARQGQDGYTF
TRBJ2-2 | . | . | TRBV15 | TGTGCCACCAGCAGGCCTAGCCCCGGGGAGCTGTTTTTT | CATSRPSPGELFF
TRBJ2-2 | . | TRBD1 | TRBV10-3 | TGTGCCATCAGCGACGACAGGGATCGCGGGGAGCTGTTTTTT | CAISDDRDRGELFF
TRBJ1-1 | . | . | TRBV7-9 | TGTGCCAGCGAGGGTACTCGGAGAGGCGCTTTCTTT | CASEGTRRGAFF
TRBJ1-5 | . | . | TRBV28 | TGTGCCAGCAGCCAGACATCCCAGCATTTT | CASSQTSQHF
TRBJ2-7 | . | . | TRBV5-1 | TGCGCCAGCAGCTGGGAAGGGAGATACGAGCAGTACTTC | CASSWEGRYEQYF
TRBJ2-5 | . | TRBD2 | TRBV7-6 | TGTGCCAGCAGCTTAGAGGCTAGCGGGGGGGAGACCCAGTACTTC | CASSLEASGGETQYF
TRBJ1-2 | . | . | TRBV29-1 | TGCAGCGTTGACCAGGGGCCGACTCCTCGACTATATGGCTACACCTTC | CSVDQGPTPRLYGYTF
TRBJ2-7 | . | TRBD1 | TRBV27 | TGTGCCAGCAGCCTGGGACAGGGTATCTACGAGCAGTACTTC | CASSLGQGIYEQYF
TRBJ1-1 | . | . | TRBV5-8 | TGTGCCAGCAGCTACTCAGGAGCTTTCTTT | CASSYSGAFF
TRBJ2-5 | once | TRBD2 | TRBV5-1 | TGCGCCAGCAGCTTCTCTAGCGGGGGGCCCCAAGAGACCCAGTACTTC | CASSFSSGGPQETQYF
TRBJ2-3 | . | . | TRBV24-1 | TGTGCCACCTCTGGAGCGATGGGGGCTGGGGCAGATACGCAGTATTTT | CATSGAMGAGADTQYF
TRBJ1-5 | few | TRBD1 | TRBV27 | TGTGCCAGCAGTCCCTTGACAGGGCGGGATCAGCCCCAGCATTTT | CASSPLTGRDQPQHF
TRBJ1-6 | . | . | TRBV7-2 | TGTGCCAGCAGCTCTGGTGGGCAGGGGTACTCACCCCTCCACTTT | CASSSGGQGYSPLHF
TRBJ1-1 | . | TRBD1 | TRBV5-1 | TGCGCCAGCAGCCCCCATGGCGGGACAGGGGTGAGCACTGAAGCTTTCTTT | CASSPHGGTGVSTEAFF
TRBJ1-1 | . | TRBD1 | TRBV25-1 | TGTGCCAGCAGTGAACAGGGGGAGGTTGCTGAAGCTTTCTTT | CASSEQGEVAEAFF
TRBJ2-2 | . | . | TRBV27 | TGTGCCAGCAGTTATCAATCCCCGGACACGGCGAACACCGGGGAGCTGTTTTTT | CASSYQSPDTANTGELFF
TRBJ2-7 | . | TRBD1 | TRBV9 | TGTGCCAGCAGCGTAGGGGGGACAGGGAATTACGAGCAGTACTTC | CASSVGGTGNYEQYF
TRBJ2-2 | once | TRBD1 | TRBV29-1 | TGCAGCGCCGCGCAGGGGGTCACCGGGGAGCTGTTTTTT | CSAAQGVTGELFF
TRBJ2-5 | . | TRBD2 | TRBV2 | TGTGCCAGCAGTGACCTAGCGGGAGGGCAAGAGACCCAGTACTTC | CASSDLAGGQETQYF
TRBJ1-2 | . | TRBD1 | TRBV7-9 | TGTGCCAGCAGCCTCAGGGGGCCTGGCTATGGCTACACCTTC | CASSLRGPGYGYTF
TRBJ1-1 | . | TRBD1 | TRBV18 | TGTGCCAGCTCATCCAAGGACAGGGGTATCACTGAAGCTTTCTTT | CASSSKDRGITEAFF
TRBJ2-7 | . | TRBD2 | TRBV6-2/TRBV6-3 | TGTGCCAGCAGTCTAGAGCGGGGCACCGAGCAGTACTTC | CASSLERGTEQYF
TRBJ1-5 | few | TRBD1 | TRBV25-1 | TGTGCCAGCAGTGAAGGGGGACAGACTAGCAATCAGCCCCAGCATTTT | CASSEGGQTSNQPQHF
TRBJ1-6 | once | TRBD1 | TRBV27 | TGTGCCAGCAGGCCTGGGGGACAGGGAAATAATTCACCCCTCCACTTT | CASRPGGQGNNSPLHF
TRBJ2-2 | . | . | TRBV19 | TGTGCCAGTAGTTACAGGGTTGTCACCGGGGAGCTGTTTTTT | CASSYRVVTGELFF
TRBJ2-7 | few | . | TRBV4-2 | TGTGCCAGCAGCCAGTTGACTAGAAGTAGCTCCTACGAGCAGTACTTC | CASSQLTRSSSYEQYF
TRBJ1-1 | . | TRBD1 | TRBV28 | TGTGCCAGCCTCGGACAGGGGGACACCACTGAAGCTTTCTTT | CASLGQGDTTEAFF
TRBJ1-1 | few | . | TRBV5-5 | TGTGCCAGCAGCGAACACAGCAACACTGAAGCTTTCTTT | CASSEHSNTEAFF
TRBJ1-6 | . | . | TRBV6-5 | TGTGCCAGCAGTTACTCGATGGGGCGGAAGGATTCACCCCTCCACTTT | CASSYSMGRKDSPLHF
TRBJ1-2 | . | . | TRBV6-5 | TGTGCCAGCAGAGGGAGGAGCTATGGCTACACCTTC | CASRGRSYGYTF
TRBJ2-3 | . | TRBD2 | TRBV28 | TGTGCCAGCAGCCTCAGACTAGCGGGTATTGGCACAGATACGCAGTATTTT | CASSLRLAGIGTDTQYF